The 11 T cell receptor beta chains below all came from one sample that was sequenced in a study of blood T cell repertoires in COVID-19 (dated by TCRdb to 2019 to 2021). Libraries were prepared through the immunoSEQ multiplex PCR assay. TCRdb re-hosts the immuneACCESS table, in-frame sequences only. Its copies lack some clones; in the studies checked, an unresolved V gene accounts for under half of them, and the cause for the rest is not known. The sample data list about 180,000 clones, and approximately 90% of these were observed just once. The biggest ten clones account for roughly 1.5% of the sample. Input material: peripheral blood. The receptors here all came from a woman aged 45-60 years with acute or convalescent COVID-19.

In its sample, this clone was seen once. The chain employs TRBV7-2 and TRBJ1-1; TRBD1 is a possible D gene (5 bases). Germline assignment: CDR1 SGHTA and CDR2 FQGNSA. The length of the CDR3 is 14 residues. Trimming left V 5 bases short and J 0 bases short, with 10 bases between. In DNA, the CDR3 is TGTGCCAGCAGCGCGGGACGTGTGAACACTGAAGCTTTCTTT. Translation gives CASSAGRVNTEAFF.

The genes are TRBV4-1 and TRBJ2-1; 11 bases agree with TRBD2. CDR3 length: 17 amino acids. The trim removed 4 bases at V and 2 bases at J, leaving 7 bases unmatched. The germline V gene has CDR1 MGHRA and CDR2 YSYEKL. The CDR3 DNA reads TGCGCCAGCAGCCCCCTTGTGACTAGCGGGACCTACAATGAGCAGTTCTTC. Protein: CASSPLVTSGTYNEQFF.

The chain employs TRBV3-1 (or the pseudogene TRBV3-2) and TRBJ2-7, with D tentatively TRBD1 (6 bases). The V end lost 6 bases, the J end lost 1 base, and 10 bases lay between the germline ends. The CDR3 loop spans 13 amino acids. Germline lookup yields CDR1 LGHDT and CDR2 YNNKEL (reference sequence). The CDR3 DNA follows: TGTGCCAGCAGTCCACAGGGTTCCTACGAGCAGTACTTC. Protein product: CASSPQGSYEQYF.

The chain uses TRBV11-2 and TRBJ2-7; D is perhaps TRBD2 (5 bases). V was trimmed by 2 bases and J by 3 bases, leaving 11 bases between them. Germline V gives CDR1 SGHAT, CDR2 FQNNGV. There are 14 residues in the CDR3. Here the CDR3 reads CASSLFPSNYEQYF. CDR3 coding DNA: TGTGCCAGCAGCTTATTCCCTAGCAACTACGAGCAGTACTTC.

The CDR3: CASSGSGGNTDTQYF. In nucleotides, the CDR3 is TGTGCCAGCAGCGGTAGCGGGGGGAACACAGATACGCAGTATTTT. The genes are TRBV9 and TRBJ2-3; TRBD2 matches 10 bases. Germline loops: CDR1 SGDLS, CDR2 YYNGEE. The CDR3 runs 15 residues. The J segment lost 2 bases and the V segment lost 3 bases, leaving 3 bases of the junction unmatched.

The chain couples TRBV29-1 to TRBJ2-7; possible D gene TRBD2, 6 bases. Trimming left V 6 bases short and J 0 bases short, with 21 bases between. This CDR3 has 16 residues. CDR1 SQVTM and CDR2 ANQGSEA come from the germline V gene. The CDR3 DNA is TGCAGCGTGGCCGGGACTCTCCGACCCCGCTCCTACGAGCAGTACTTC. Protein sequence: CSVAGTLRPRSYEQYF.

The V and J genes are TRBV2 and TRBJ2-1, with 9 nucleotides matching TRBD2. Germline V gene lookup returns CDR1 SNHLY and CDR2 FYNNEI. With V trimmed by 7 bases and J by 3 bases, 7 bases remained unmatched. The CDR3 loop spans 15 amino acids. Written as DNA, the CDR3 is TGTGCCAGCACCTTAGCGGGGGCCTACTACAATGAGCAGTTCTTC. As protein: CASTLAGAYYNEQFF.

This clone came up once. The rearrangement links TRBV27 to TRBJ1-6; D is ambiguous. Germline values: CDR1 MNHEY, CDR2 SMNVEV (reference sequence). V was shortened by 1 base and J by 5 bases, with 6 bases between the two germline ends. The CDR3 length is 14 residues. This CDR3 is CASSLLENNSPLHF. Written as DNA, the CDR3 is TGTGCCAGCAGTTTATTGGAGAATAATTCACCCCTCCACTTT.

In its sample, this clone was seen a few times. The gene calls are TRBV11-3 and TRBJ1-6; D unresolved. The CDR3 spans 17 residues. Looked up from germline, CDR1 is SGHNT and CDR2 is YENEEA. The V gene lost 0 bases and the J gene lost 7 bases, with 16 bases spanning the gap. The CDR3 reads CASSLDRASIYNSPLHF. Written as DNA, the CDR3 is TGTGCCAGCAGCTTAGATCGCGCATCTATATACAATTCACCCCTCCACTTT.

The chain employs TRBV7-2 and TRBJ2-7; TRBD1 aligns across 12 bases. V was clipped by 5 bases and J by 2 bases; unmatched bases: 7. Germline CDR1 and CDR2: SGHTA and FQGNSA. The CDR3 is 16 residues long. CDR3 nucleotide sequence: TGTGCCAGCAGCGATCGAGGGACAGGGGGCCCCTACGAGCAGTACTTC. It codes for CASSDRGTGGPYEQYF.

The rearrangement links TRBV30 to TRBJ2-5; the match to TRBD1 covers 7 bases. Germline CDR1 is GTSNPN and CDR2 is SVGIG (reference sequence). V shed 1 base, J shed 1 base, and the junction held 12 bases outside the gene matches. The CDR3 length is 17 residues. CDR3 sequence (DNA): TGTGCCTGGAGTGCCCCCAGGGCAGGGGGAATCCAAGAGACCCAGTACTTC. It codes for CAWSAPRAGGIQETQYF.